Below, 21 T cell receptor beta chains from the same sample are listed, as sequenced in a study of cytomegalovirus exposure and HLA in healthy donors. Sequencing was performed with immunoSEQ multiplex PCR; in TCRdb, only in-frame clones are kept and a portion is missing. Of roughly 150,000 clones in the sample, around 84% were seen once. The source material was PBMCs. These receptors all come from a young man in good health and CMV-seropositive.

This clone turned up a few times. The V call is TRBV5-1, the J call TRBJ1-1; D possibly corresponds to TRBD1 (6 bases). The germline V gene has CDR1 SGHRS and CDR2 YFSETQ. V was cut by 4 bases and J by 1 base, with 14 bases left in between. This CDR3 comprises 15 residues. The CDR3 sequence is CASSPRGGSNTEAFF. CDR3 bases: TGCGCCAGCAGCCCGAGGGGGGGCTCGAACACTGAAGCTTTCTTT.

J is TRBJ2-7 and V is TRBV29-1, with D tentatively TRBD1 (5 bases). The CDR3 has 13 amino acids. Trimming took 5 bases from V and 2 from J, leaving 13 bases between them. Germline V lookup: CDR1 SQVTM, CDR2 ANQGSEA. The CDR3 here is CSVSGRATYEQYF. The CDR3 region has the DNA TGCAGCGTTTCCGGCAGGGCCACCTACGAGCAGTACTTC.

The rearrangement joins TRBV5-6 to TRBJ2-1; 8 positions match TRBD1. The length of the CDR3 is 14 residues. Germline assignment: CDR1 SGHDT and CDR2 YYEEEE. The V gene end was trimmed by 4 bases and the J gene end by 6 bases; junction bases not matched to a gene: 6. CDR3 sequence reads: CASSTTGGTNEQFF. The CDR3 region has the DNA TGTGCCAGCAGCACCACAGGGGGGACCAATGAGCAGTTCTTC.

The gene calls are TRBV20-1 and TRBJ2-3; TRBD1 agrees at 8 bases. V shed 6 bases and J 4 bases; nucleotides not matched to a gene: 0. This CDR3 is 11 amino acids long. Germline CDR1 DFQATT, CDR2 SNEGSKA (reference sequence). CDR3 sequence (DNA): TGCAGTGCGGACAGGGCAGATACGCAGTATTTT. Amino acid sequence: CSADRADTQYF.

This chain joins TRBV5-1 and TRBJ2-5; 13 nucleotides agree with TRBD2. This CDR3 has 16 amino acids. Trimming cost V 3 bases and J 3 bases; bases outside gene matches: 5. Per germline, CDR1 SGHRS and CDR2 YFSETQ. The CDR3 region is CASSWTGTSGKETQYF. CDR3 DNA: TGCGCCAGCAGCTGGACCGGGACTAGCGGGAAAGAGACCCAGTACTTC.

The chain joins TRBV20-1 to TRBJ2-1; possibly TRBD1 for D (6 bases). The CDR3 is 10 residues long. Between the trimmed V and J ends, which lost 4 bases and 15 bases, there was a span of 13 bases. The V gene's germline CDR1 is DFQATT and CDR2 SNEGSKA (reference sequence). The CDR3 sequence: CSAIQGRMFF. CDR3 nucleotides: TGCAGTGCTATACAGGGTAGGATGTTCTTC.

V usage is TRBV11-3 and J usage is TRBJ2-7; TRBD1 aligns across 8 bases. Germline lookup yields CDR1 SGHNT and CDR2 YENEEA. The CDR3 sequence is 14 residues long. The V gene end was trimmed by 3 bases and the J gene end by 6 bases; junction bases not matched to a gene: 7. The CDR3 region has the DNA TGTGCCAGCAGCTTTCGGACAGGGTACTCCGAGCAGTACTTC. Protein product: CASSFRTGYSEQYF.

The V and J genes are TRBV9 and TRBJ1-5, with no clear D. The CDR3 consists of 15 residues. CDR1 is SGDLS, CDR2 YYNGEE, per germline. V was cut by 0 bases and J by 0 bases, with 7 bases left in between. The CDR3 DNA reads TGTGCCAGCAGCGTAGGAGGGTATAGCAATCAGCCCCAGCATTTT. Protein product: CASSVGGYSNQPQHF.

The chain combines TRBV19 with TRBJ1-6, with D maybe TRBD1 (5 bases). Germline V gene lookup returns CDR1 LNHDA and CDR2 SQIVND (reference sequence). The V gene lost 5 bases and the J gene lost 8 bases, with 16 bases spanning the gap. The CDR3 runs to 15 residues. CDR3 DNA: TGTGCCAGTAGTGGTTCAGGGTTCCAAGATTCACCCCTCCACTTT. It yields the protein CASSGSGFQDSPLHF.

V gene TRBV11-2 combines with J gene TRBJ2-3, with 9 bases fitting TRBD1. Per the germline V gene, CDR1 is SGHAT and CDR2 is FQNNGV. After removal of 7 bases from V and 5 bases from J, the junction contained 10 bases not matched to a gene. The CDR3 totals 15 residues. CDR3 sequence: CASTADRGRIDTQYF. In nucleotides, the CDR3 is TGTGCCAGCACCGCGGACAGGGGAAGGATAGATACGCAGTATTTT.

The rearrangement joins TRBV11-2 to TRBJ1-5, with D possibly matching TRBD1 (5 bases). Deletions cut 0 bases from V and 6 bases from J, with 9 bases between. The CDR3 is 14 residues long. Germline loops: CDR1 SGHAT, CDR2 FQNNGV. CDR3 sequence: CASSLDWGGQPQHF. The DNA of the CDR3 is TGTGCCAGCAGCTTAGATTGGGGGGGTCAGCCCCAGCATTTT.

J is TRBJ2-1 and V is TRBV7-2, with 10 bases that match TRBD2. This CDR3 contains 16 residues. CDR1 is SGHTA, CDR2 FQGNSA, per germline. V lost 2 bases to trimming and J lost 6 bases; unmatched junction nucleotides: 7. CDR3 in amino acids: CASSLHSGRLFNEQFF. The DNA of the CDR3 is TGTGCCAGCAGCTTACATAGCGGGAGGTTGTTCAATGAGCAGTTCTTC. The whole variable domain, filled in from reference TRBV7-2 and TRBJ2-1, reads GAGVSQSPSNKVTEKGKDVELRCDPISGHTALYWYRQSLGQGLEFLIYFQGNSAPDKSGLPSDRFSAERTGGSVSTLTIQRTQQEDSAVYLCASSLHSGRLFNEQFFGPGTRLTVL.

This chain links TRBV29-1 with TRBJ2-7; 10 bases are a match to TRBD1. Germline CDR1 reads SQVTM; CDR2 reads ANQGSEA. V gave up 6 bases and J gave up 1 base; unmatched junction bases: 3. This CDR3 contains 13 residues. CDR3 DNA sequence: TGCAGCGTACGGACAGGGGGATCCTACGAGCAGTACTTC. Encoded protein: CSVRTGGSYEQYF.

The chain combines TRBV30 with TRBJ2-2, with 10 bases that match TRBD1. The J segment lost 7 bases and the V segment lost 2 bases, leaving 10 bases of the junction unmatched. This CDR3 has 16 residues. CDR1 is GTSNPN and CDR2 is SVGIG in the germline V gene (reference sequence). Written as DNA, the CDR3 is TGTGCCTGGAGTAAACGGGACAGGGGCCGGAACGGGGAGCTGTTTTTT. This encodes CAWSKRDRGRNGELFF.

This clone was counted only a few times. The chain joins TRBV6-6 to TRBJ1-5, with D tentatively TRBD1 (5 bases). CDR1 is MNHNY, CDR2 SVGAGI, per germline (reference sequence). V was cut by 2 bases and J by 11 bases, with 10 bases left in between. CDR3 length: 12 residues. The CDR3 region has the DNA TGTGCCAGCAGTTACCAGGGTATGACCCAGCATTTT. It specifies CASSYQGMTQHF.

V gene TRBV10-3 combines with J gene TRBJ2-3, with D perhaps TRBD2 (5 bases). This CDR3 has 15 amino acids. Germline assignment: CDR1 ENHRY and CDR2 SYGVKD. V was clipped by 5 bases and J by 1 base, with 13 bases between them. The DNA for the CDR3 is TGTGCCATCAGTTATAGCGCGGCGGGCACAGATACGCAGTATTTT. Translated: CAISYSAAGTDTQYF.

This chain links TRBV6-5 with TRBJ2-2; D is ambiguous. Germline CDR1 and CDR2: MNHEY and SVGAGI. V was shortened by 5 bases and J by 7 bases, with 11 bases between the two germline ends. The CDR3 is 13 amino acids. The CDR3, as DNA: TGTGCCAGCAGTCGTACATGGAGCGGGGAGCTGTTTTTT. Translated, it gives CASSRTWSGELFF.

The chain links TRBV27 to TRBJ1-1; 7 bases fit TRBD1. CDR3 length: 14 residues. The germline V gene has CDR1 MNHEY and CDR2 SMNVEV (reference sequence). Trimming at V came to 4 bases and at J to 5 bases, leaving 7 bases not matched to a gene. The CDR3 nucleotides are TGTGCCAGCAGTTACTCCGGGACAGCGACTGAAGCTTTCTTT. Protein sequence: CASSYSGTATEAFF.

Note on this clone: Other DNA sequences from this sample encode an identical CDR3 as well. V and J are TRBV25-1 and TRBJ1-2; D unresolved. The germline CDR1 and CDR2 sequences are MGHDK and SYGVNS. With 6 bases removed from V and 2 bases from J, the gap between germline ends came to 4 bases. This CDR3 is 11 amino acids long. The CDR3 nucleotides read TGTGCCAGCAGCCGGAACTATGGCTACACCTTC. Translation gives CASSRNYGYTF.

The V gene is TRBV7-9, the J gene TRBJ1-1, with 9 bases fitting TRBD1. Trimming cost V 1 base and J 4 bases; bases outside gene matches: 7. Per germline, CDR1 SEHNR and CDR2 FQNEAQ (reference sequence). The CDR3 extends over 16 amino acids. The CDR3 region is CASSLVGTGLRTEAFF. The DNA of the CDR3 is TGTGCCAGCAGCTTAGTCGGGACAGGGCTTCGCACTGAAGCTTTCTTT. Looking up the rest from reference TRBV7-9 and TRBJ1-1 gives the full variable domain: DTGVSQNPRHKITKRGQNVTFRCDPISEHNRLYWYRQTLGQGPEFLTYFQNEAQLEKSRLLSDRFSAERPKGSFSTLEIQRTEQGDSAMYLCASSLVGTGLRTEAFFGQGTRLTVV.

The chain carries TRBV5-1 and TRBJ2-3, with TRBD2 identical over 11 bases. The V gene's germline CDR1 is SGHRS and CDR2 YFSETQ. After removal of 5 bases from V and 0 bases from J, the junction contained 8 bases not matched to a gene. This CDR3 comprises 17 residues. The CDR3 nucleotides read TGCGCCAGCAGTAAGCTAGCGGGAGGCGCTAGCACAGATACGCAGTATTTT. The encoded protein is CASSKLAGGASTDTQYF.